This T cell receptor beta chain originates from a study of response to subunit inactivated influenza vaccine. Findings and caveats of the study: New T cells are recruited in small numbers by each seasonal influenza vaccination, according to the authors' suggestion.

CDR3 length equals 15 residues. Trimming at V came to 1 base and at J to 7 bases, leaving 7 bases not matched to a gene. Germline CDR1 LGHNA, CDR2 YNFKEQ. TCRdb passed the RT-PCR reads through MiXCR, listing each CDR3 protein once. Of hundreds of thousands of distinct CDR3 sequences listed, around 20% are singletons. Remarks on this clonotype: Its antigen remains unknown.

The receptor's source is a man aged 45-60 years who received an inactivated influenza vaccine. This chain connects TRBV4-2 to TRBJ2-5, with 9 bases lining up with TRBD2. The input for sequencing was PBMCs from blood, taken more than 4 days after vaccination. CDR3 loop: CASSQVLAGVVTQYF. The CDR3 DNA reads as TGTGCCAGCAGCCAAGTTTTAGCGGGAGTCGTGACCCAGTACTTC.